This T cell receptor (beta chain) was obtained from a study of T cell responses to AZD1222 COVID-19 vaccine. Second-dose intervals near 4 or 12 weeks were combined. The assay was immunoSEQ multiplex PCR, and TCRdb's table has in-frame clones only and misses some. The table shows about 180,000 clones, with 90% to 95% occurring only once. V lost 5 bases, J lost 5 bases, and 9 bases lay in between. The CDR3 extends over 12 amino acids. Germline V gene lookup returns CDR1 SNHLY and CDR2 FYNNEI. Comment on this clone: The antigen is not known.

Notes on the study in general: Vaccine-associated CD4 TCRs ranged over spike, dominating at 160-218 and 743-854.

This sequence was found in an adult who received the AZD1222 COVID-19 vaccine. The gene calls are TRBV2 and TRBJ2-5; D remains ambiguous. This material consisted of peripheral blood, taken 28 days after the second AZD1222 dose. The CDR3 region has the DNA TGTGCCAGCAGTCTCATCGATGAGACCCAGTACTTC. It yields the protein CASSLIDETQYF.